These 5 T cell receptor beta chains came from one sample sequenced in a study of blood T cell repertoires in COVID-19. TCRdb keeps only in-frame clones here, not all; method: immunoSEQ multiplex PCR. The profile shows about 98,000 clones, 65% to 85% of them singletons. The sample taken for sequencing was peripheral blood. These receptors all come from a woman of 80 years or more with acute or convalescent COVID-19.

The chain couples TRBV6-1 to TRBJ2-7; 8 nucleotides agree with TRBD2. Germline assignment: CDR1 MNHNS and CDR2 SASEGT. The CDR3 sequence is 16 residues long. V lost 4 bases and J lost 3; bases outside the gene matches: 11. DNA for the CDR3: TGTGCCAGCAGTGCCCCCCGGGGAAGCGGGGGCTACGAGCAGTACTTC. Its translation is CASSAPRGSGGYEQYF.

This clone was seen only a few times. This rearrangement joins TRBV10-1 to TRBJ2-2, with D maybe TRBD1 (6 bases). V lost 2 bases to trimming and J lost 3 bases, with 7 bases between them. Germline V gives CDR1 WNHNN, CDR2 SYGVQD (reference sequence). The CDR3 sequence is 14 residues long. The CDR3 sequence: CASSEQGYTGELFF. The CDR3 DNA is TGCGCCAGCAGTGAGCAGGGGTACACCGGGGAGCTGTTTTTT.

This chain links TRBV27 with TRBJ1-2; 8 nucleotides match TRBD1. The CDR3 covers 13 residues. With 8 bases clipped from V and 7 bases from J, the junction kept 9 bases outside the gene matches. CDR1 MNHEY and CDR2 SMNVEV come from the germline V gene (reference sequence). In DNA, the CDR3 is TGTGCCAGCGGAAACAGGGGGGTTGGTGGCTACACCTTC. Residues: CASGNRGVGGYTF.

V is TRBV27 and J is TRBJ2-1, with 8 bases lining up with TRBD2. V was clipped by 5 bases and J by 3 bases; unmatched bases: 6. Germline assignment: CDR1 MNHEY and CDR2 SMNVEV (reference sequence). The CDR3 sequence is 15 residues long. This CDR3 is CASSPSGGLYNEQFF. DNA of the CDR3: TGTGCCAGCAGTCCCAGCGGGGGTCTCTACAATGAGCAGTTCTTC.

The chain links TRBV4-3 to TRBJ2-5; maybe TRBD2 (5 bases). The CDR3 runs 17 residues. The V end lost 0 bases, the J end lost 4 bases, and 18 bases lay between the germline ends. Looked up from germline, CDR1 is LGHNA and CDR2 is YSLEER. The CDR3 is CASSQELLGIERETQYF. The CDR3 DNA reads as TGCGCCAGCAGCCAAGAACTACTAGGAATCGAGCGAGAGACCCAGTACTTC.